This entry describes one T cell receptor beta chain. Other DNA sequences in this sample translate to the same CDR3. This record belongs to a study of CD8+ T cells in alopecia areata. Extraction of RNA preceded its reverse transcription into cDNA, which served as the sequencing template. Generated by immunoSEQ multiplex PCR, the TCRdb table keeps only in-frame clones and is missing some. The repertoire includes 200,000 to 250,000 clones, over 60% of them detected once, and roughly 4.2% sits in the top ten. The sample's treatment: oral pan-JAK inhibitor, 5-10 mg twice daily. Sorting from PBMCs produced CD4+ and CD8+ T cells. Germline CDR1 reads GTSNPN; CDR2 reads SVGIG (reference sequence). V lost 0 bases and J lost 9, with 9 bases in between. The CDR3 contains 13 residues.

The V call is TRBV30, the J call TRBJ1-6; perhaps TRBD1 as D (5 bases). The TCR originated in a human donor with alopecia areata. Sample: CD4+ T cells sorted from blood, taken at week 4, from a patient treated with tofacitinib. CDR3 nucleotides: TGTGCCTGGAGTGTGCAGGGAGGTTCACCCCTCCACTTT. Translation gives CAWSVQGGSPLHF.